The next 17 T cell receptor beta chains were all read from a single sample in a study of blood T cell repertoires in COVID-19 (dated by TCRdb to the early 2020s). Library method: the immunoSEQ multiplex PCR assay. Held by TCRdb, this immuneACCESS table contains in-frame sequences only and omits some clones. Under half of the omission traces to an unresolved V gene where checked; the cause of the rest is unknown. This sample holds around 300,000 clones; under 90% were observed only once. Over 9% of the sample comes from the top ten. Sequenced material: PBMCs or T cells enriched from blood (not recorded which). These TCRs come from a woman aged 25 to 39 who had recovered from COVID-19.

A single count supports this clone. DNA of the CDR3: TGTGCCAGCAGTCGGACCGGGGAGCTGTTTTTT. It specifies CASSRTGELFF. The gene calls are TRBV12-3 or TRBV12-4 and TRBJ2-2; D remains ambiguous. The length of the CDR3 is 11 residues. V was shortened by 5 bases and J by 5 bases, with 3 bases between the two germline ends.

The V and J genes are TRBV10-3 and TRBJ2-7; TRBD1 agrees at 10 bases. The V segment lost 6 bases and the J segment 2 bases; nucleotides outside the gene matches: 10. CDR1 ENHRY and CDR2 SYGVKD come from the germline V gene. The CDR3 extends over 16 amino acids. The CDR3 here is CAIRGTGADYTYEQYF. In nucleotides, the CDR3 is TGTGCCATCAGGGGGACAGGGGCCGATTACACCTACGAGCAGTACTTC.

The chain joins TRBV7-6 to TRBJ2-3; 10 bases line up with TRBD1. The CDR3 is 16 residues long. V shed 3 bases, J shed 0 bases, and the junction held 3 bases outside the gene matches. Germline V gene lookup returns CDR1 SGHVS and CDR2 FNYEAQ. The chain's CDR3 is CASSFRQGASTDTQYF. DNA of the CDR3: TGTGCCAGCAGCTTCCGACAGGGGGCTAGCACAGATACGCAGTATTTT.

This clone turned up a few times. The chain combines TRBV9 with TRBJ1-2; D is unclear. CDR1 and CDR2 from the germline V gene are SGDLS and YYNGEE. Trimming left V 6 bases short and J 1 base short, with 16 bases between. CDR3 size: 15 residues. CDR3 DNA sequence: TGTGCCAGCACCATAGACCGAGGGAATAACTATGGCTACACCTTC. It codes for CASTIDRGNNYGYTF.

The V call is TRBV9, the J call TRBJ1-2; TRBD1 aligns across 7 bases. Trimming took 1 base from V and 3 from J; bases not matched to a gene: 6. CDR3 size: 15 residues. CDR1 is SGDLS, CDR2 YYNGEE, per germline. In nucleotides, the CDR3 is TGTGCCAGCAGCGTATGGGGCAGGGGGGACTATGGCTACACCTTC. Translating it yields CASSVWGRGDYGYTF. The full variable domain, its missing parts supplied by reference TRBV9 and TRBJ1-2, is DSGVTQTPKHLITATGQRVTLRCSPRSGDLSVYWYQQSLDQGLQFLIQYYNGEERAKGNILERFSAQQFPDLHSELNLSSLELGDSALYFCASSVWGRGDYGYTFGSGTRLTVV.

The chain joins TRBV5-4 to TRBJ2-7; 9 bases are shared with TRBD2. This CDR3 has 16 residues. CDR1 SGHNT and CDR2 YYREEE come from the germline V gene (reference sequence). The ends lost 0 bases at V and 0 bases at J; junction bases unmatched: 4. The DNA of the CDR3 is TGTGCCAGCAGCTTGGGATTTAGCGGGAGCTCCTACGAGCAGTACTTC. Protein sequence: CASSLGFSGSSYEQYF.

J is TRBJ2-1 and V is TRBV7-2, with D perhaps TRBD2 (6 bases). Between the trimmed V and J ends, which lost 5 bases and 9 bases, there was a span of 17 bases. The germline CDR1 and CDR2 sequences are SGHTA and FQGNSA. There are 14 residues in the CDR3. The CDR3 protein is CASSVVLPGGEQFF. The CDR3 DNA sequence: TGTGCCAGCAGCGTAGTATTACCCGGGGGTGAGCAGTTCTTC.

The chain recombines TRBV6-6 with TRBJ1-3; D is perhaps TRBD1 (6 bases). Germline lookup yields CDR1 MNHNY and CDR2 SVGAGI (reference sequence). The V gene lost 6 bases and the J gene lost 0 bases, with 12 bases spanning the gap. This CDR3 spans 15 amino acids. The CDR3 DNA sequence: TGTGCCAGCAGGAACGGACAGAACTCTGGAAACACCATATATTTT. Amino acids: CASRNGQNSGNTIYF.

CDR3 sequence reads: CASSLLLGNTIYF. Written as DNA, the CDR3 is TGTGCCAGCAGTTTACTTTTAGGAAACACCATATATTTT. The chain has TRBV12-3 or TRBV12-4 and TRBJ1-3; no firm D call. The length of the CDR3 is 13 residues. V gave up 2 bases and J gave up 4 bases, with 6 bases separating them.

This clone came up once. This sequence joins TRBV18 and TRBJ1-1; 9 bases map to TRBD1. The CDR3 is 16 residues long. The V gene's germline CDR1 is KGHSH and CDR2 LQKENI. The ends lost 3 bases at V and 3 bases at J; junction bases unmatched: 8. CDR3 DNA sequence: TGTGCCAGCTCACCGTATTTACAGGGGGCCCACACTGAAGCTTTCTTT. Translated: CASSPYLQGAHTEAFF.

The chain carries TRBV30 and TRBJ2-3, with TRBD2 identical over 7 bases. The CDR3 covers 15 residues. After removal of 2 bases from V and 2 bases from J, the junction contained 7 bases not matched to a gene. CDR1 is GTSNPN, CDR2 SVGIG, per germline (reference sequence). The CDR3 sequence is CAWSKASGYTDTQYF. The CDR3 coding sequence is TGTGCCTGGAGTAAGGCTAGCGGATACACAGATACGCAGTATTTT. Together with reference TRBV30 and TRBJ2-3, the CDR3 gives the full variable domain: SQTIHQWPATLVQPVGSPLSLECTVEGTSNPNLYWYRQAAGRGLQLLFYSVGIGQISSEVPQNLSASRPQDRQFILSSKKLLLSDSGFYLCAWSKASGYTDTQYFGPGTRLTVL.

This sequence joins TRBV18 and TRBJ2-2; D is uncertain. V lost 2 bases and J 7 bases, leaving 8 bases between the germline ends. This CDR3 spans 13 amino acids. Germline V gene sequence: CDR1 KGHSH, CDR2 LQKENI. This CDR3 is CASSPVQRGELFF. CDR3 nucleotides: TGTGCCAGCTCACCAGTCCAGCGCGGGGAGCTGTTTTTT.

The CDR3 nucleotides are TGTGCCAGCAGTTCGGAGGGCCGATCACATGACATTCAGTACTTC. This sequence encodes CASSSEGRSHDIQYF. This rearrangement joins TRBV28 to TRBJ2-4; D possibly corresponds to TRBD2 (6 bases). The germline gives CDR1 MDHEN, CDR2 SYDVKM. The CDR3 is made up of 15 amino acids. V lost 4 bases and J 8 bases, leaving 18 bases between the germline ends. Complete variable domain (other parts from reference TRBV28 and TRBJ2-4): DVKVTQSSRYLVKRTGEKVFLECVQDMDHENMFWYRQDPGLGLRLIYFSYDVKMKEKGDIPEGYSVSREKKERFSLILESASTNQTSMYLCASSSEGRSHDIQYFGAGTRLSVL.

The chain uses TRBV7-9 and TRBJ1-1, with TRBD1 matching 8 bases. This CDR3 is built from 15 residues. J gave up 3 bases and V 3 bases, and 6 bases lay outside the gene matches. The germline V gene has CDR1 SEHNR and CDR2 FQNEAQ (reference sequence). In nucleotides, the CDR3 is TGTGCCAGCAGCTTTCCTCAGGGGGCTGACACTGAAGCTTTCTTT. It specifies CASSFPQGADTEAFF.

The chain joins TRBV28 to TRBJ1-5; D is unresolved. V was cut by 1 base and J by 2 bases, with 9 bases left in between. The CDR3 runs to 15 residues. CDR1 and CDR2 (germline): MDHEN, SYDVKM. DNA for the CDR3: TGTGCCAGCAGTTTATTCAGTGGAGGCAATCAGCCCCAGCATTTT. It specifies CASSLFSGGNQPQHF. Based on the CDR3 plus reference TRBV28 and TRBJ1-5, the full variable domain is DVKVTQSSRYLVKRTGEKVFLECVQDMDHENMFWYRQDPGLGLRLIYFSYDVKMKEKGDIPEGYSVSREKKERFSLILESASTNQTSMYLCASSLFSGGNQPQHFGDGTRLSIL.

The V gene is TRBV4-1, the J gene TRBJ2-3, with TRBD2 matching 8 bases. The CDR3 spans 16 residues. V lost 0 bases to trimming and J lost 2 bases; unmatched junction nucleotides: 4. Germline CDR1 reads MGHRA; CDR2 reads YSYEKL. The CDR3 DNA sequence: TGCGCCAGCAGCCAAGAGGGCGGGAGGAACACAGATACGCAGTATTTT. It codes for CASSQEGGRNTDTQYF.

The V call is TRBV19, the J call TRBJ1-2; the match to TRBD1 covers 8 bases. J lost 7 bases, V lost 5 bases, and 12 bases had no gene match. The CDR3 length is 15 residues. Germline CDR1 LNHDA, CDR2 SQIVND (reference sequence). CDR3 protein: CASSPKTGDRGGYTF. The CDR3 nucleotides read TGTGCCAGTAGTCCAAAGACAGGAGACAGGGGTGGCTACACCTTC.